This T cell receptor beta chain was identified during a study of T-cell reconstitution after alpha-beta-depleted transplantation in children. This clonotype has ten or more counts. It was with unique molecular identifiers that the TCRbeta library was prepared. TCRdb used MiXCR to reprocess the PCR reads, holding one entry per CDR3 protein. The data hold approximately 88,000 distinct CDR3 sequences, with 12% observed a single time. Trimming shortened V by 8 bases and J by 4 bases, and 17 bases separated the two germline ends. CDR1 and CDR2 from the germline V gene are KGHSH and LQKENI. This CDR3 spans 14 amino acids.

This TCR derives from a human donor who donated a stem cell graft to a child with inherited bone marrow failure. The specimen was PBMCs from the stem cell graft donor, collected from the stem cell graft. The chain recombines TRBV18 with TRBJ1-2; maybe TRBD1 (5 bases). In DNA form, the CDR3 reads TGTGCCAGCCAACCGGGACGGAAGTCCTATGGCTACACCTTC. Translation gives CASQPGRKSYGYTF.